This paragraph covers one TCR beta chain sequence. Original processing methods: Amplified reference gene primers provided the basis for estimating nucleated cell counts. Assay: immunoSEQ multiplex PCR; the TCRdb copy retains only in-frame clones and omits some. V and J calls and clone size follow that table, whereas D and trimming were derived from the DNA. The sample holds roughly 150,000 clones, about 80% seen once. The data originate from a study of blood T cell repertoires in COVID-19. On the study more broadly: Samples came from the United States, Italy and Spain, spanning acute and convalescent COVID-19. PBMCs, B-cell-depleted T cells, or T cells provided the cDNA or gDNA that made up the material.

The sequenced sample consisted of peripheral blood. This clonotype was sampled from a man between 60 and 70 years old with acute or convalescent COVID-19.

CDR3 bases: TGTGCCAGCAGTGGCGGGACAGGGTTCAATCAGCCCCAGCATTTT. Protein product: CASSGGTGFNQPQHF. The chain couples TRBV25-1 to TRBJ1-5; 9 bases match TRBD1. Unmatched junction bases numbered 4, after V lost 4 bases and J lost 3 bases. Germline loops: CDR1 MGHDK, CDR2 SYGVNS. This CDR3 is built from 15 residues. The full variable domain, rest sourced from reference TRBV25-1 and TRBJ1-5, is EADIYQTPRYLVIGTGKKITLECSQTMGHDKMYWYQQDPGMELHLIHYSYGVNSTEKGDLSSESTVSRIRTEHFPLTLESARPSHTSQYLCASSGGTGFNQPQHFGDGTRLSIL.